One T cell receptor (beta chain) is described in this entry. What it binds is not known. The source of the sample is a study of cytomegalovirus exposure and HLA in healthy donors. The PCR made use of 60 Vbeta and 13 Jbeta primers. Produced via immunoSEQ multiplex PCR; TCRdb's table is partial and in-frame only. This sample has 100,000 to 150,000 clones; over 15% occur once, and the top ten carry approximately 2.9%. The ends lost 4 bases at V and 2 bases at J; junction bases unmatched: 14. Per the germline V gene, CDR1 is SGHDT and CDR2 is YYEEEE. This CDR3 contains 18 residues. Study conclusions and caveats: Across all donors, roughly uniform sequencing depth was an assumption of the presence/absence analyses.

This clonotype was sampled from a female donor in good health and CMV-seropositive. The chain joins TRBV5-6 to TRBJ2-7, with TRBD2 identical over 11 bases. Sample: PBMCs. The CDR3 region has the DNA TGTGCCAGCAGCCCACTCACGGCCTGGGGACTAGCGGCCTACGAGCAGTACTTC. This codes for CASSPLTAWGLAAYEQYF.